Listed below are T cell receptor beta chains from one sample, sequenced in a study of T cells after yellow fever vaccination. TCRdb redid the calling of the 5' RACE reads with MiXCR, one entry per CDR3 protein. Counted here are hundreds of thousands of distinct CDR3 sequences, 6.2% occurring once; the ten biggest clones make up about 15%. This sample comprised PBMCs, obtained 5 days after the yellow fever booster vaccination. The receptors come from a man aged 25-45 years who received the YFV17D yellow fever vaccine. Both conserved end residues are part of each CDR3. D genes are given only for firm matches. A clone size is listed for some rows: how often the clone was seen (once, few, many), or a class if it is expanded.

CDR3nt	CDR3aa	v_gene	j_gene	d_gene	abundance
TGTGCCAGCAGCTTAGGACAGCCTACGCAGCCCCAGCATTTT	CASSLGQPTQPQHF	TRBV7-9	TRBJ1-5	.	few
TGTGCCAGCAGCCCTTTCCTCCGGGACTGGACCGATGAGCAGTATTTT	CASSPFLRDWTDEQYF	TRBV3-1	TRBJ2-3	.	.
TGTGCCAGCAGCTTAGGGATGGGGGCAGTCCAAGAGACCCAGTACTTC	CASSLGMGAVQETQYF	TRBV7-2	TRBJ2-5	.	few
TGTGCCAGCAGTTCGGACGGCTACGAGCAGTACTTC	CASSSDGYEQYF	TRBV5-5	TRBJ2-7	.	many
TGTGCCAGCAGCGTAGTCGGGGCGGAGGGAGATACGCAGTATTTT	CASSVVGAEGDTQYF	TRBV9	TRBJ2-3	.	.
TGTGCCAGCAGCGAGCACGAAGATTCACCCCTCCACTTT	CASSEHEDSPLHF	TRBV7-6	TRBJ1-6	.	many
TGTGCCAGCAGCCAAGGGGGGACTAGCATTAATGAGCAGTTCTTC	CASSQGGTSINEQFF	TRBV7-2	TRBJ2-1	TRBD2	few
TGTGCCAGCAGTTACTCGGTAGCGGGAGGGGATACGCAGTATTTT	CASSYSVAGGDTQYF	TRBV6-5	TRBJ2-3	TRBD2	few
TGTGCCAGCAGCCCCCAGGGGTCTTCAGGGGCAAACTATGGCTACACCTTC	CASSPQGSSGANYGYTF	TRBV14	TRBJ1-2	.	.
TGTGCCAGCAGGTCAGATACGCAGTATTTT	CASRSDTQYF	TRBV7-2	TRBJ2-3	.	many
TGTGCCAGCAGCGCGCACAACAGGAAAAACATTCAGTACTTC	CASSAHNRKNIQYF	TRBV7-9	TRBJ2-4	.	few
TGTGCCAGCGGACCGTTGCGGGCGGGAGAAGAGACCCAGTACTTC	CASGPLRAGEETQYF	TRBV7-8	TRBJ2-5	TRBD2	few
TGCGCCAGCAGCTTGGAGGGGCGCGGGAGCTACGAGCAGTACTTC	CASSLEGRGSYEQYF	TRBV5-1	TRBJ2-7	TRBD2	many
TGCAGTGCGGGACTAGACTACGAGCAGTACTTC	CSAGLDYEQYF	TRBV20-1	TRBJ2-7	TRBD2	.
TGTGCCTGGAGTCAGAGGGGGGGCACAGATACGCAGTATTTT	CAWSQRGGTDTQYF	TRBV30	TRBJ2-3	.	.
TGTGCCAGCAGCCAAGCTAGCGGGAGGACAGATACGCAGTATTTT	CASSQASGRTDTQYF	TRBV4-2	TRBJ2-3	TRBD2	.
TGTGCCACCAGCAGAACCGGGACTAGCGGGTATATCGGCACAGATACGCAGTATTTT	CATSRTGTSGYIGTDTQYF	TRBV15	TRBJ2-3	TRBD2	.
TGTGCCAGCAGCTCCGGGGCGCGGGACGAGCAGTACTTC	CASSSGARDEQYF	TRBV11-2	TRBJ2-7	.	many
TGTGCCAGCAGCCTTGGAAGGGCGGAGAACACCGGGGAGCTGTTTTTT	CASSLGRAENTGELFF	TRBV12-3/TRBV12-4	TRBJ2-2	.	many
TGCAGTGCTTCCCCCGGGGGCCTTTGGGATGAGCAGTTCTTC	CSASPGGLWDEQFF	TRBV20-1	TRBJ2-1	.	few
TGTGCCAGCACCCCAGCGGGGGAGACCCAGTACTTC	CASTPAGETQYF	TRBV7-2	TRBJ2-5	TRBD2	many
TGTGCCAGCAGACCCGGCCCCGAAGAGACCCAGTACTTC	CASRPGPEETQYF	TRBV3-1	TRBJ2-5	.	many
TGTGCCAGCAGCAAATTTGAAGGAAACCAAGAGACCCAGTACTTC	CASSKFEGNQETQYF	TRBV21-1	TRBJ2-5	.	few
TGTGCCAGCAGCCAAAGCGGGACTCCTAATGAGCAGTTCTTC	CASSQSGTPNEQFF	TRBV7-9	TRBJ2-1	TRBD2	many
TGCAGCGTTAGACCGGGACAGGGTAAAGAGACCCAGTACTTC	CSVRPGQGKETQYF	TRBV29-1	TRBJ2-5	TRBD1	few
TGCGCCAGCAGCTTGGGAGACAGGGTTGGAGAGCAGTACTTC	CASSLGDRVGEQYF	TRBV5-1	TRBJ2-7	TRBD1	few
TGTGCCAGCAGTTTGCACTACAACTACGAGCAGTACTTC	CASSLHYNYEQYF	TRBV12-3/TRBV12-4	TRBJ2-7	.	.
TGCAGTGCTAGCGTCGGGAGCGACCCCTCTGAGCAGTTCTTC	CSASVGSDPSEQFF	TRBV20-1	TRBJ2-1	.	.
TGTGCCAGCAGCTTAGCGATTGCGGCGGGCGGGGAGCTGTTTTTT	CASSLAIAAGGELFF	TRBV7-9	TRBJ2-2	.	many
TGCGCCAGCAGCTTGGAGACAGGGAGGGACATTCAGTACTTC	CASSLETGRDIQYF	TRBV5-1	TRBJ2-4	.	many
TGTGCCAGTAGTGCCCTGACAGGGTTGCACGAGCAGTACTTC	CASSALTGLHEQYF	TRBV19	TRBJ2-7	TRBD1	.
TGTGCCACCAGTGCCGGACAGGGTCTCGATGAGCAGTTCTTC	CATSAGQGLDEQFF	TRBV24-1	TRBJ2-1	TRBD1	few
TGCGCCAGCAGCTTACCGGACACTACCTACAATGAGCAGTTCTTC	CASSLPDTTYNEQFF	TRBV5-1	TRBJ2-1	.	few
TGTGCCAGCAGTGAAACGGGACTAGCGGGGGGGTACAATGAGCAGTTCTTC	CASSETGLAGGYNEQFF	TRBV2	TRBJ2-1	TRBD2	many
TGTGCCAGTAGTAGGGGCCCGGACGAGACCCAGTACTTC	CASSRGPDETQYF	TRBV19	TRBJ2-5	.	.
TGTGCCAGCAGCTTGGCCGGGATAGCAGGTTCACCCCTCCACTTT	CASSLAGIAGSPLHF	TRBV5-4	TRBJ1-6	.	.
TGCAGCCTACTGCGGGACTCCTCGGATACGCAGTATTTT	CSLLRDSSDTQYF	TRBV29-1	TRBJ2-3	.	.
TGTGCCATCAGTGAGTCGGCGGGACGGGGCACAAGTGGGCAGTTCTTC	CAISESAGRGTSGQFF	TRBV10-3	TRBJ2-1	.	few
TGCAGCGTCGTGGGGGGACAAAGGGCTTTCTTT	CSVVGGQRAFF	TRBV29-1	TRBJ1-1	.	.
TGCAGCGTTGCGACAGGGGGCACAGATACGCAGTATTTT	CSVATGGTDTQYF	TRBV29-1	TRBJ2-3	TRBD1	few
TGTGCCAGCAGCCCGGGGTACAATGAGCAGTTCTTC	CASSPGYNEQFF	TRBV6-5	TRBJ2-1	.	many
TGTGCCACCAGCAGACTAGGCGGGGGCGGCGGCTACACCTTC	CATSRLGGGGGYTF	TRBV15	TRBJ1-2	.	.
TGTGCCAGCAGCGAGGGGGCTAAAAACACCGGGGAGCTGTTTTTT	CASSEGAKNTGELFF	TRBV9	TRBJ2-2	TRBD1	.
TGTGCCAGCAGCCTCCAACCGGGACGGATCACAGATACGCAGTATTTT	CASSLQPGRITDTQYF	TRBV7-2	TRBJ2-3	.	few
TGTGCCAGCAGCTTTGTTTCAGGAGGTGGCGGCTACACCTTC	CASSFVSGGGGYTF	TRBV5-6	TRBJ1-2	.	many
TGCAGCGTTCAAATACTACGAGAGAATGAAAAACTGTTTTTT	CSVQILRENEKLFF	TRBV29-1	TRBJ1-4	.	few
TGCGCCAGCAGCGTTAGCGGGAGAATAAACACCGGGGAGCTGTTTTTT	CASSVSGRINTGELFF	TRBV5-1	TRBJ2-2	TRBD2	few
TGCAGCGCTGGCCGACAGGGTACAGATACGCAGTATTTT	CSAGRQGTDTQYF	TRBV29-1	TRBJ2-3	TRBD1	.
TGTGCCAGCAGCGGTGGGCTTGAGCAGTTCTTC	CASSGGLEQFF	TRBV6-2/TRBV6-3	TRBJ2-1	.	many
TGTGCCAGCAGCCCCCAAGCTAGCGGGATCAACAATGAGCAGTTCTTC	CASSPQASGINNEQFF	TRBV7-9	TRBJ2-1	TRBD2	few
TGTGCCAGCACCCACGTACTCCGGGACAGCAAAGAGACCCAGTACTTC	CASTHVLRDSKETQYF	TRBV12-3/TRBV12-4	TRBJ2-5	TRBD1	.